These T cell receptor beta chains were read from a single sample in a study of blood T cell repertoires in COVID-19. Method: immunoSEQ multiplex PCR; TCRdb's copy keeps in-frame clones and lacks some. This sample has about 59,000 clones, with more than 60% found just once. Source material: peripheral blood. These receptors originate from a woman between 45 and 65 years old with active or convalescent COVID-19. Both conserved end residues are part of each CDR3. A D gene is named only where the DNA matches it firmly. Size values are once, few and many counts, or a class for expanded clones, and some rows have none.

-	-	TRBV19	TRBJ1-4	CAKKGVVGEKLFF	TGTGCCAAAAAGGGGGTAGTTGGCGAAAAACTGTTTTTT
-	-	TRBV4-1	TRBJ2-1	CASSLAGTYYNEQFF	TGCGCCAGCAGCCTGGCCGGGACTTATTACAATGAGCAGTTCTTC
-	-	TRBV11-3	TRBJ2-1	CASSLMGANEQFF	TGTGCCAGCAGCTTAATGGGGGCCAATGAGCAGTTCTTC
-	-	TRBV6-5	TRBJ2-5	CASSYGQGGQETQYF	TGTGCCAGCAGTTACGGGCAGGGAGGCCAAGAGACCCAGTACTTC
-	-	TRBV5-1	TRBJ1-1	CASRVTAQNTEAFF	TGCGCCAGCAGAGTAACAGCCCAGAACACTGAAGCTTTCTTT
-	TRBD1	TRBV19	TRBJ1-5	CASSTKDRSYSNQPQHF	TGTGCCAGTAGTACTAAGGACAGGAGTTATAGCAATCAGCCCCAGCATTTT
-	-	TRBV7-8	TRBJ1-4	CASSLVRDESEKLFF	TGTGCCAGCAGCTTGGTTCGGGATGAGAGTGAAAAACTGTTTTTT
few	TRBD1	TRBV6-5	TRBJ2-7	CAGGPRDRDGEQYF	TGTGCCGGGGGACCTCGGGACAGGGATGGCGAGCAGTACTTC
-	-	TRBV23-1	TRBJ2-7	CASSQSSGGCAYEQYF	TGCGCCAGCAGTCAATCGAGTGGGGGGTGCGCCTACGAGCAGTACTTC
once	-	TRBV10-3	TRBJ2-7	CAISESGASYEQYF	TGTGCCATCAGTGAGTCGGGGGCCTCCTACGAGCAGTACTTC
-	-	TRBV23-1	TRBJ1-3	CASSLPDTRGNTIYF	TGCGCCAGCAGTCTCCCAGACACTCGCGGAAACACCATATATTTT
medium-sized	-	TRBV5-4	TRBJ2-3	CASSLSQGITDTQYF	TGTGCCAGCAGCTTGTCACAGGGAATCACAGATACGCAGTATTTT
-	-	TRBV7-6	TRBJ2-7	CASSLSTHSLYEQYF	TGTGCCAGCAGCTTAAGCACGCACAGCCTCTACGAGCAGTACTTC
-	-	TRBV6-1	TRBJ1-2	CASSDLPANYGYTF	TGTGCCAGCAGTGACCTGCCCGCGAACTATGGCTACACCTTC
few	TRBD1	TRBV5-4	TRBJ2-7	CASSSRRQGSYEQYF	TGTGCCAGCAGCTCTAGGCGACAGGGGTCCTACGAGCAGTACTTC
-	-	TRBV5-5	TRBJ1-6	CASSFSRDINSPLHF	TGTGCCAGCAGCTTTTCCAGGGACATTAATTCACCCCTCCACTTT
-	TRBD1	TRBV7-9	TRBJ2-2	CASSQDRLSGELFF	TGTGCCAGCAGCCAGGACAGGCTGTCCGGGGAGCTGTTTTTT
-	-	TRBV28	TRBJ2-1	CASSPGYNEQFF	TGTGCCAGCAGTCCCGGCTACAATGAGCAGTTCTTC
-	-	TRBV28	TRBJ1-2	CASSLLSGYTF	TGTGCCAGCAGTTTACTTTCTGGCTACACCTTC
-	TRBD2	TRBV7-9	TRBJ2-1	CASSFGDWGGSSFF	TGTGCCAGCAGCTTTGGGGATTGGGGCGGGAGTTCGTTCTTC
-	-	TRBV27	TRBJ2-6	CASSPQVVANVLTF	TGTGCCAGCAGTCCTCAGGTGGTGGCCAACGTCCTGACTTTC
-	-	TRBV7-9	TRBJ2-7	CASSLGGLAVDEQYF	TGTGCCAGCAGCTTAGGGGGGCTCGCGGTGGACGAGCAGTACTTC